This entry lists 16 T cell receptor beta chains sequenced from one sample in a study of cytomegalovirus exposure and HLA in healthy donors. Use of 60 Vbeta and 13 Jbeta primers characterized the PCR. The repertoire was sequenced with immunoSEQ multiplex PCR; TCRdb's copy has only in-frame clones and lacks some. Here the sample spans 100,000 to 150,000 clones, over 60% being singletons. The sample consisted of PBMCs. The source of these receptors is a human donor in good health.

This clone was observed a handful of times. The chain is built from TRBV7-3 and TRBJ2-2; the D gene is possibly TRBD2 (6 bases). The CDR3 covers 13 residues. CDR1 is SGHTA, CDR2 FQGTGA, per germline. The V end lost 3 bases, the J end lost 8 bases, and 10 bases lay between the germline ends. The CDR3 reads CASSFAGSGELFF. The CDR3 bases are TGTGCCAGCAGCTTCGCGGGGTCGGGGGAGCTGTTTTTT.

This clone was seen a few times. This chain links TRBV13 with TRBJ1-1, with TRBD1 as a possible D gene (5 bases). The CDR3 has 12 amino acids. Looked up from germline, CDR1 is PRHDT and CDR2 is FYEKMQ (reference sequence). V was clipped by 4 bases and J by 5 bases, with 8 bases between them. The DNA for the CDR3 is TGTGCCAGCAGCTCCCAGGGAACTGAAGCTTTCTTT. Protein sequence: CASSSQGTEAFF.

CDR3: CASRPGTGYNEQFF. CDR3 DNA: TGTGCCAGCAGGCCCGGGACAGGGTACAATGAGCAGTTCTTC. The chain employs TRBV5-6 and TRBJ2-1; 9 bases agree with TRBD1. This CDR3 is built from 14 residues. Germline V gene data show CDR1 as SGHDT and CDR2 as YYEEEE. After removal of 5 bases from V and 4 bases from J, the junction contained 4 bases not matched to a gene.

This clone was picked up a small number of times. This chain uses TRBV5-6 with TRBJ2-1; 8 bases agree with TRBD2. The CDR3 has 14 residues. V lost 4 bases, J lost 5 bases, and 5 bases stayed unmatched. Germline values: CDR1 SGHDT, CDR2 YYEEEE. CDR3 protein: CASSRGLGHNEQFF. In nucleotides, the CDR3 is TGTGCCAGCAGCCGGGGACTAGGCCACAATGAGCAGTTCTTC.

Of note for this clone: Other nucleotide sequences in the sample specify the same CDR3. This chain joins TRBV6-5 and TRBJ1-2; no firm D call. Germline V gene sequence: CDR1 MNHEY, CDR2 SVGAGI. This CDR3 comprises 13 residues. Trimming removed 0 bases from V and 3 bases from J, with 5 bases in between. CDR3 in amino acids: CASSYSAYYGYTF. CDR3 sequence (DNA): TGTGCCAGCAGTTACTCAGCCTACTATGGCTACACCTTC.

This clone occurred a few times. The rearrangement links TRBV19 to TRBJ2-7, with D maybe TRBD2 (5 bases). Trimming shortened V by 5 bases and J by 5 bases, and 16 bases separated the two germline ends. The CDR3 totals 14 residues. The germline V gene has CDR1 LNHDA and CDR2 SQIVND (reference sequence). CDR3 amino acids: CASSSGKVRDEQYF. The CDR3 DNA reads TGTGCCAGTAGTTCGGGAAAGGTCCGGGACGAGCAGTACTTC. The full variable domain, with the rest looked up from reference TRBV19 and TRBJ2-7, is DGGITQSPKYLFRKEGQNVTLSCEQNLNHDAMYWYRQDPGQGLRLIYYSQIVNDFQKGDIAEGYSVSREKKESFPLTVTSAQKNPTAFYLCASSSGKVRDEQYFGPGTRLTVT.

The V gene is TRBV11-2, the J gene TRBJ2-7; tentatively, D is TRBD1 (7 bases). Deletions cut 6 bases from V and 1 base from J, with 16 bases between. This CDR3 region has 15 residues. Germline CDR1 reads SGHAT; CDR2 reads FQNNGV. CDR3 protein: CASSLNPGGSYEQYF. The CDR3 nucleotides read TGTGCCAGCAGTTTAAACCCAGGGGGGTCCTACGAGCAGTACTTC.

CDR3 region: CASSTRTGGGEQYF. In nucleotides, the CDR3 is TGTGCCAGCAGCACACGGACAGGGGGCGGCGAGCAGTACTTC. The chain links TRBV7-8 to TRBJ2-5; 11 nucleotides line up with TRBD1. The DNA end is more similar to TRBJ2-7, so the J call may be wrong. Germline CDR1 is SGHVS and CDR2 is FQNEAQ. The CDR3 extends over 14 amino acids.

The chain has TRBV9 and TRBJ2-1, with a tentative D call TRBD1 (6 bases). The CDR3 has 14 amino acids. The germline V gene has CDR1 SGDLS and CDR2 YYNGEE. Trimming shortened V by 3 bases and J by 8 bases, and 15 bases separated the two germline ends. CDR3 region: CASSEGDNLDEQFF. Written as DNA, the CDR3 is TGTGCCAGCAGCGAGGGGGACAACCTCGATGAGCAGTTCTTC.

For the CDR3, the DNA is TGTGCCAGCAGTACTAAGACGCGTTTGTACGGCTATGGCTACACCTTC. Amino acids: CASSTKTRLYGYGYTF. The chain has TRBV27 and TRBJ1-2; D is ambiguous. Between the trimmed V and J ends, which lost 5 bases and 4 bases, there was a span of 20 bases. The CDR3 contains 16 residues. Germline CDR1 is MNHEY and CDR2 is SMNVEV (reference sequence).

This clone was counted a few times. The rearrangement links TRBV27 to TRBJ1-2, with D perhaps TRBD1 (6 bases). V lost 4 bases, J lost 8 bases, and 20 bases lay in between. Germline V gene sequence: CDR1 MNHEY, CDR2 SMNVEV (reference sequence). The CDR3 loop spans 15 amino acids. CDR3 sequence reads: CASSSLQGFPMGYTF. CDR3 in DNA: TGTGCCAGCAGTTCCCTTCAGGGGTTCCCTATGGGCTACACCTTC.

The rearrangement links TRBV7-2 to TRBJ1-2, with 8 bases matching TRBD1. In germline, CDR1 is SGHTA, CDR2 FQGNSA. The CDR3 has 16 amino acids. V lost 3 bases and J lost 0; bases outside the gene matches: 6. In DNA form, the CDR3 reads TGTGCCAGCAGCTTCCGGACAGGGTCGGCTAACTATGGCTACACCTTC. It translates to CASSFRTGSANYGYTF.

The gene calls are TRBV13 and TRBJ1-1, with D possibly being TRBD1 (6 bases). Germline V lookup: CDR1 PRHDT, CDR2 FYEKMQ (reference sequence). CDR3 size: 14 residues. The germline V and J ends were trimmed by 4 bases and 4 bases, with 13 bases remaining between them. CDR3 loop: CASSYTGFGTEAFF. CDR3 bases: TGTGCCAGCAGCTACACAGGGTTTGGCACTGAAGCTTTCTTT.

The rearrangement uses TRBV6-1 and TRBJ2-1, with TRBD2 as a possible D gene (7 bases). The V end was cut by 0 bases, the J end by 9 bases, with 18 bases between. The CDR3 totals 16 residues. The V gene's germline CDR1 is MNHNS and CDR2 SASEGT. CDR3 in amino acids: CASSEAGGGAFGEQFF. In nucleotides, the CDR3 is TGTGCCAGCAGTGAAGCAGGAGGGGGGGCCTTTGGTGAGCAGTTCTTC.

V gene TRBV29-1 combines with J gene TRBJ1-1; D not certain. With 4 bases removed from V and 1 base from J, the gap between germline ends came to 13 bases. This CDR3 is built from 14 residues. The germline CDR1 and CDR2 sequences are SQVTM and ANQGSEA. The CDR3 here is CSVATIGGNTEAFF. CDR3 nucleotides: TGCAGCGTTGCTACAATCGGAGGGAACACTGAAGCTTTCTTT.

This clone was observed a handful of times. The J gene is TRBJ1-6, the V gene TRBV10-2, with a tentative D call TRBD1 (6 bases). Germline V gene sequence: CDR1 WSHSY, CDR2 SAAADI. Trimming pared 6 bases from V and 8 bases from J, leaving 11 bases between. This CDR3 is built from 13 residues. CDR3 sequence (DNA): TGCGCCAGCAGCGTGACAGGAGATTCACCCCTCCACTTT. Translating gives CASSVTGDSPLHF.